This T cell receptor beta chain was retrieved from a study of HIV-infected patients and healthy controls. Follow-up blood was drawn about 14 weeks, roughly three months, after antiretroviral therapy began. The repertoire came from unfractionated whole blood and reflected all unsorted peripheral T cells. The CDR3 has 16 amino acids. Germline V CDR1 and CDR2: MNHEY, SVGAGI. The V gene lost 0 bases and the J gene lost 0 bases, with 10 bases spanning the gap. This clonotype came up many times. This beta chain is an off-target read within a library intended for alpha chains, so its frequency means little. Alpha and beta constant-region primers primed reverse transcription of around 500 ng RNA. Each of the alpha and beta chains got its own library through chain-specific third strand synthesis with indices. One entry per CDR3 protein, called by TCRdb with MiXCR from the 5' RACE reads. The sample contains roughly 8,000 distinct CDR3 sequences, approximately 6.3% of which appear only once.

The genes are TRBV6-5 and TRBJ2-3, with unresolved D. The clonotype comes from an adult with HIV infection. Sequenced here: blood, sampled during antiretroviral therapy. CDR3 sequence: CASSYSYGTSTDTQYF. The CDR3 region has the DNA TGTGCCAGCAGTTACTCATACGGAACTAGCACAGATACGCAGTATTTT.